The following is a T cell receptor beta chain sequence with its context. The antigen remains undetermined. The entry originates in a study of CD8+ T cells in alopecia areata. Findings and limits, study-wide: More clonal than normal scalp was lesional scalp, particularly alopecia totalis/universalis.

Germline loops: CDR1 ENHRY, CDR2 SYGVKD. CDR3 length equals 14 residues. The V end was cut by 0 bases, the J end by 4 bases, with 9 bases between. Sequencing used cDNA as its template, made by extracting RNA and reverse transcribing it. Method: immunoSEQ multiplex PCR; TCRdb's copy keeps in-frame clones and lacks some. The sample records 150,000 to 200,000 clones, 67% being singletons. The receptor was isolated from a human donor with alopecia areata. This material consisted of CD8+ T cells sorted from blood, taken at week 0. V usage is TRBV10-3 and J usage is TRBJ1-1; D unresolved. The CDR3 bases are TGTGCCATCAGTGAGTCCGGGCGGGGCACTGAAGCTTTCTTT. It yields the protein CAISESGRGTEAFF.